Following are 20 T cell receptor beta chains from one sample sequenced in a study of shared clonotypes between healthy human individuals. Naive CD8 cells lacked CD45RO, underwent positive selection for CCR7 and left out terminally differentiated effector memory CD45RA+ cells. Method: immunoSEQ multiplex PCR; TCRdb's copy keeps in-frame clones and lacks some. The sample records millions of clones, about 94% being singletons. Sequenced input: naive CD8+ T cells sorted from blood. The source of these receptors is a man between 18 and 35 years old in good health.

The chain employs TRBV7-9 and TRBJ2-7; D is possibly TRBD1 or TRBD2 (5 bases each). The germline gives CDR1 SEHNR, CDR2 FQNEAQ (reference sequence). Trimming stripped 0 bases from V and 1 base from J, with 10 bases between. This CDR3 is 15 amino acids long. The CDR3 loop is CASSLARGGSYEQYF. DNA for the CDR3: TGTGCCAGCAGCTTAGCGAGGGGTGGGTCCTACGAGCAGTACTTC.

Turning to this clone: The sample contains more than one DNA sequence encoding this CDR3. The genes are TRBV27 and TRBJ2-7; D call uncertain. Trimming removed 0 bases from V and 3 bases from J, with 3 bases in between. Germline CDR1 is MNHEY and CDR2 is SMNVEV (reference sequence). This CDR3 comprises 12 residues. This chain's CDR3 is CASSLSYYEQYF. The CDR3 DNA is TGTGCCAGCAGTTTATCCTACTACGAGCAGTACTTC.

The J gene is TRBJ2-3, the V gene TRBV6-5; the D is unclear. Trimming removed 1 base from V and 1 base from J, with 12 bases in between. CDR3 size: 16 residues. The germline V gene has CDR1 MNHEY and CDR2 SVGAGI. The CDR3 spells CASSYLSSTRTDTQYF. CDR3 DNA sequence: TGTGCCAGCAGTTACTTAAGTTCCACCCGCACAGATACGCAGTATTTT.

V usage is TRBV9 and J usage is TRBJ2-3; the D call may be TRBD1 or TRBD2 (5 bases each). The length of the CDR3 is 14 residues. Germline loops: CDR1 SGDLS, CDR2 YYNGEE. The CDR3 DNA reads TGTGCTAGTGGGGACGGGCGGTCCACAGATACGCAGTATTTT. Protein sequence: CASGDGRSTDTQYF. Complete variable domain (other parts from reference TRBV9 and TRBJ2-3): DSGVTQTPKHLITATGQRVTLRCSPRSGDLSVYWYQQSLDQGLQFLIQYYNGEERAKGNILERFSAQQFPDLHSELNLSSLELGDSALYFCASGDGRSTDTQYFGPGTRLTVL.

This sequence joins TRBV4-3 and TRBJ1-1; D is undetermined. Trimming took 1 base from V and 7 from J, leaving 7 bases between them. The CDR3 length is 12 residues. CDR1 and CDR2 from the germline V gene are LGHNA and YSLEER. CDR3 DNA sequence: TGCGCCAGCAGCCAAGGAGAGGGTGAAGCTTTCTTT. This translates into CASSQGEGEAFF.

J is TRBJ2-6 and V is TRBV27; 10 bases are a match to TRBD2. Germline-derived CDR1 and CDR2 are MNHEY and SMNVEV (reference sequence). This CDR3 contains 20 residues. The trim removed 4 bases at V and 1 base at J, leaving 13 bases unmatched. In nucleotides, the CDR3 is TGTGCCAGCAGTTCGATCCTGGGGCTAGCGGGAGAATCTGGGGCCAACGTCCTGACTTTC. It translates to CASSSILGLAGESGANVLTF.

The chain uses TRBV29-1 and TRBJ2-7; 7 nucleotides agree with TRBD1. This CDR3 contains 12 residues. Unmatched junction bases numbered 2, after V lost 5 bases and J lost 1 base. Germline V gene sequence: CDR1 SQVTM, CDR2 ANQGSEA. CDR3 DNA sequence: TGCAGCGTTTCGGGACAGTCCTACGAGCAGTACTTC. Protein sequence: CSVSGQSYEQYF.

The rearrangement joins TRBV6-1 to TRBJ2-1, with D hard to call. CDR3 length equals 16 residues. CDR1 is MNHNS, CDR2 SASEGT, per germline. Between the trimmed V and J ends, which lost 4 bases and 8 bases, there was a span of 21 bases. The CDR3 DNA reads as TGTGCCAGCAGTGGACCCGGCAGGCTCTACCTGGATGAGCAGTTCTTC. Translated: CASSGPGRLYLDEQFF.

The rearrangement uses TRBV4-1 and TRBJ2-3; D possibly corresponds to TRBD1 (5 bases). Germline CDR1 MGHRA, CDR2 YSYEKL. This CDR3 region has 15 residues. Trimming stripped 0 bases from V and 5 bases from J, with 12 bases between. This CDR3 is CASSQEGAGGDTQYF. CDR3 coding DNA: TGCGCCAGCAGCCAAGAAGGGGCAGGTGGAGATACGCAGTATTTT.

This clone was seen once. J is TRBJ2-7 and V is TRBV27, with no clear D. V was clipped by 3 bases and J by 3 bases, with 12 bases between them. CDR1 is MNHEY and CDR2 is SMNVEV in the germline V gene (reference sequence). The CDR3 loop spans 14 amino acids. The CDR3 DNA reads as TGTGCCAGCAGTTTGGCCGGGTGGAGCTACGAGCAGTACTTC. Its protein product is CASSLAGWSYEQYF.

V gene TRBV11-2 combines with J gene TRBJ1-1; no clear D. Germline V gives CDR1 SGHAT, CDR2 FQNNGV. This CDR3 has 13 residues. The V end lost 5 bases, the J end lost 6 bases, and 13 bases lay between the germline ends. CDR3 sequence reads: CASSPGPASEAFF. Here the CDR3 DNA reads TGTGCCAGCAGCCCGGGCCCTGCCTCTGAAGCTTTCTTT. The complete variable domain, with remaining parts taken from reference TRBV11-2 and TRBJ1-1, reads EAGVAQSPRYKIIEKRQSVAFWCNPISGHATLYWYQQILGQGPKLLIQFQNNGVVDDSQLPKDRFSAERLKGVDSTLKIQPAKLEDSAVYLCASSPGPASEAFFGQGTRLTVV.

About this clone: This sample also contains other DNA sequences that code for the same CDR3. V and J are TRBV11-2 and TRBJ2-5; D gene unclear. Trimming cost V 0 bases and J 2 bases, with 10 bases left between them. Germline V gene data show CDR1 as SGHAT and CDR2 as FQNNGV. This CDR3 comprises 15 residues. In nucleotides, the CDR3 is TGTGCCAGCAGCTTAGAGCTCGCCGGGCAAGAGACCCAGTACTTC. This translates into CASSLELAGQETQYF. Together with reference TRBV11-2 and TRBJ2-5, the CDR3 gives the full variable domain: EAGVAQSPRYKIIEKRQSVAFWCNPISGHATLYWYQQILGQGPKLLIQFQNNGVVDDSQLPKDRFSAERLKGVDSTLKIQPAKLEDSAVYLCASSLELAGQETQYFGPGTRLLVL.

As regards this clone: The sample has other DNA sequences that encode this CDR3 too. The rearrangement uses TRBV5-4 and TRBJ2-7; D possibly matches TRBD1 or TRBD2 (7 bases each). Germline V gives CDR1 SGHNT, CDR2 YYREEE (reference sequence). This CDR3 is built from 13 residues. V was clipped by 4 bases and J by 2 bases, with 10 bases between them. The CDR3 nucleotides read TGTGCCAGCAGCAGCGGGACAGCCTACGAGCAGTACTTC. Encoded protein: CASSSGTAYEQYF.

The CDR3 DNA follows: TGTGCCAGCAGGGCAGGGGTTAGCTCCTACAATGAGCAGTTCTTC. Translation: CASRAGVSSYNEQFF. This chain links TRBV6-5 with TRBJ2-1, with D perhaps TRBD1 (6 bases). The germline V gene encodes CDR1 MNHEY and CDR2 SVGAGI. This CDR3 is 15 amino acids long. V dropped 6 bases and J dropped 0 bases, with 12 bases sitting between them.

The gene calls are TRBV29-1 and TRBJ2-3; the match to TRBD2 covers 8 bases. The germline V gene has CDR1 SQVTM and CDR2 ANQGSEA. This CDR3 spans 16 amino acids. V trimming: 3 bases; J trimming: 2 bases; junction bases outside the gene matches: 10. The CDR3 nucleotides are TGCAGCGTTGACGCAATAGCGGGGCGCTTCACAGATACGCAGTATTTT. Translating gives CSVDAIAGRFTDTQYF.

The chain is built from TRBV5-5 and TRBJ1-5; D remains unclear. The length of the CDR3 is 16 residues. Trimming cost V 4 bases and J 0 bases, with 14 bases left between them. Germline lookup yields CDR1 SGHKS and CDR2 YYEKEE (reference sequence). This CDR3 reads CASSGPTAYSNQPQHF. CDR3 DNA sequence: TGTGCCAGCAGCGGGCCAACTGCCTATAGCAATCAGCCCCAGCATTTT.

The CDR3 coding sequence is TGTGCCAGCAGCGGGGCCGGGACGGCCTTGGACGAGCAGTACTTC. Encoded protein: CASSGAGTALDEQYF. The J gene is TRBJ2-7, the V gene TRBV5-6; D possibly uses TRBD1 or TRBD2 (5 bases each). Germline V lookup: CDR1 SGHDT, CDR2 YYEEEE. The CDR3 is 15 residues long. The V gene lost 4 bases and the J gene lost 5 bases, with 19 bases spanning the gap. Together with reference TRBV5-6 and TRBJ2-7, the CDR3 gives the full variable domain: DAGVTQSPTHLIKTRGQQVTLRCSPKSGHDTVSWYQQALGQGPQFIFQYYEEEERQRGNFPDRFSGHQFPNYSSELNVNALLLGDSALYLCASSGAGTALDEQYFGPGTRLTVT.

The rearrangement uses TRBV11-2 and TRBJ1-1, with unresolved D. Trimming left V 5 bases short and J 4 bases short, with 17 bases between. Germline CDR1 and CDR2: SGHAT and FQNNGV. This CDR3 has 15 residues. CDR3 in DNA: TGTGCCAGCAGCCCCTGGGAGGGAGGAGGCACTGAAGCTTTCTTT. This codes for CASSPWEGGGTEAFF.

The chain joins TRBV28 to TRBJ2-7; 7 bases are a match to TRBD2. Germline-derived CDR1 and CDR2 are MDHEN and SYDVKM. V lost 5 bases to trimming and J lost 0 bases; unmatched junction nucleotides: 7. This CDR3 contains 15 residues. CDR3 amino acids: CASSPSGTTSYEQYF. The CDR3 region has the DNA TGTGCCAGCAGTCCTTCAGGGACTACCTCCTACGAGCAGTACTTC.

The chain joins TRBV7-8 to TRBJ1-5, with 8 bases that match TRBD1. CDR1 is SGHVS, CDR2 FQNEAQ, per germline. The CDR3 loop spans 15 amino acids. The V and J ends lost 3 bases and 6 bases, in that order; junction bases with no gene match: 7. The CDR3 loop reads CASSFHTGGVQPQHF. Written as DNA, the CDR3 is TGTGCCAGCAGCTTTCACACAGGGGGAGTTCAGCCCCAGCATTTT.